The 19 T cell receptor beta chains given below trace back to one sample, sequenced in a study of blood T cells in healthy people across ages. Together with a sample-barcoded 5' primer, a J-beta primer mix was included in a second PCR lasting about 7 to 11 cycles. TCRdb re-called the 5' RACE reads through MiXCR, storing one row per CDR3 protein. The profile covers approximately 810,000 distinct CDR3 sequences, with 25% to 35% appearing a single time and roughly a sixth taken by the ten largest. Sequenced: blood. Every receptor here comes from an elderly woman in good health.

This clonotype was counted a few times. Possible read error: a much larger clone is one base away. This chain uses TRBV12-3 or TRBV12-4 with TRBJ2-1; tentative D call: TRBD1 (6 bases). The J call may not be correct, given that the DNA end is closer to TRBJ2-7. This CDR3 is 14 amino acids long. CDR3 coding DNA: TGTGCCAGCAGTGGACAGAGCTCCTACAATGAGCAGTACTTC. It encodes CASSGQSSYNEQYF.

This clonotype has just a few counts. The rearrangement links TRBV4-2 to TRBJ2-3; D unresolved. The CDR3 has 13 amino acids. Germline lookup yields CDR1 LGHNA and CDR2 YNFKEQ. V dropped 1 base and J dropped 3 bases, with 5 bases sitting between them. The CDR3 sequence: CASSQVRTDTQYF. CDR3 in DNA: TGTGCCAGCAGCCAAGTCAGAACAGATACGCAGTATTTT.

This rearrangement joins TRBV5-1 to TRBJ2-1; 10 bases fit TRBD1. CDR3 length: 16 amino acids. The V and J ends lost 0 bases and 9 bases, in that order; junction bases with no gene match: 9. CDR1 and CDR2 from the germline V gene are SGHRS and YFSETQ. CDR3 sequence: CASSLETGGYVGEQFF. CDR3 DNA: TGCGCCAGCAGCTTGGAGACAGGGGGCTATGTAGGTGAGCAGTTCTTC.

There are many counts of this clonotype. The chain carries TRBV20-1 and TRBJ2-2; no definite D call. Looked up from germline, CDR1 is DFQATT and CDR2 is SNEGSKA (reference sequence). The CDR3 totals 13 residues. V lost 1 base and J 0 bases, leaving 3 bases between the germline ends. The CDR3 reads CSARVTNTGELFF. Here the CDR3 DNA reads TGCAGTGCTAGAGTCACGAACACCGGGGAGCTGTTTTTT.

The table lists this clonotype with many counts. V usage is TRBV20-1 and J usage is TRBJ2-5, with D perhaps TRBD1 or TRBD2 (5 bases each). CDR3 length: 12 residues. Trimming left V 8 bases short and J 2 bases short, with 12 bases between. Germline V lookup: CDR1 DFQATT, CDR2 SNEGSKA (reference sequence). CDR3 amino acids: CSSGWGQETQYF. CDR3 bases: TGCAGTAGTGGTTGGGGGCAAGAGACCCAGTACTTC.

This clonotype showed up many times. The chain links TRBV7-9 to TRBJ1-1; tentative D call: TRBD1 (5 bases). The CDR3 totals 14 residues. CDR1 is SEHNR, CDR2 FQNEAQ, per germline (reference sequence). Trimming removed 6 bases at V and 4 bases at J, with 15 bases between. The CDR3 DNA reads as TGTGCCAGCAGAAGAGCGGGGGGACCCACTGAAGCTTTCTTT. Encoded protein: CASRRAGGPTEAFF.

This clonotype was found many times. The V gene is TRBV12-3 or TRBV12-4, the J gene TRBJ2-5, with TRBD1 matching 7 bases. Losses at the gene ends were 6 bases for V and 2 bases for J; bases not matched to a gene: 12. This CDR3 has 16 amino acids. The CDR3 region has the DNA TGTGCCAGCAGGGCTAGGGACAGACCTTTTCAAGAGACCCAGTACTTC. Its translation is CASRARDRPFQETQYF.

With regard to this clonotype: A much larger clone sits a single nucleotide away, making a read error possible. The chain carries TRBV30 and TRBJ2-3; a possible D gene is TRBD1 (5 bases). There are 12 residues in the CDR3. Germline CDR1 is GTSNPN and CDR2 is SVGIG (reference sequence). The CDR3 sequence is CVWSRVSDTQYF. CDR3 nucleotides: TGTGTCTGGAGCAGGGTTTCAGATACGCAGTATTTT.

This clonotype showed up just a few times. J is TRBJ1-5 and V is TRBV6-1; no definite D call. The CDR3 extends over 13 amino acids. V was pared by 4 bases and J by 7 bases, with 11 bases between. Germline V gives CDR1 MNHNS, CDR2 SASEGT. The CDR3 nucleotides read TGTGCCAGCAGTGCCTCCCCTGAGCAGCCCCAGCATTTT. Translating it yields CASSASPEQPQHF.

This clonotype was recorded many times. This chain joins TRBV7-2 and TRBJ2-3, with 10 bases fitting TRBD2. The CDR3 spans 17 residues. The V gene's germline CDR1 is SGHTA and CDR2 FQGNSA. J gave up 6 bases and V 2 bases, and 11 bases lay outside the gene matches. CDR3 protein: CASSLWGTSEGGDTQYF. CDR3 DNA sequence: TGTGCCAGCAGCTTATGGGGGACTAGCGAGGGGGGGGATACGCAGTATTTT. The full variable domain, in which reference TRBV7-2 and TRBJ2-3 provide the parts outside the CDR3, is GAGVSQSPSNKVTEKGKDVELRCDPISGHTALYWYRQSLGQGLEFLIYFQGNSAPDKSGLPSDRFSAERTGGSVSTLTIQRTQQEDSAVYLCASSLWGTSEGGDTQYFGPGTRLTVL.

This CDR3 reads CASSTRTSGSTDTQYF. The CDR3 region has the DNA TGTGCCAGCAGCACTCGGACTAGCGGGAGCACAGATACGCAGTATTTT. This rearrangement joins TRBV7-8 to TRBJ2-3, with 11 bases aligning to TRBD2. The CDR3 sequence is 16 residues long. V dropped 5 bases and J dropped 0; count of bases not matched to a gene: 4. CDR1 and CDR2 from the germline V gene are SGHVS and FQNEAQ.

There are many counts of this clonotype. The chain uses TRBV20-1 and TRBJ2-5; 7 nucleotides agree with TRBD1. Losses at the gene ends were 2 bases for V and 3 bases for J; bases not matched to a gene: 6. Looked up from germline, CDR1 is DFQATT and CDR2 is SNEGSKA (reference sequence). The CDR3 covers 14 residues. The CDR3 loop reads CSARLRQGKETQYF. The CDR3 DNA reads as TGCAGTGCTAGACTCAGACAGGGAAAAGAGACCCAGTACTTC.

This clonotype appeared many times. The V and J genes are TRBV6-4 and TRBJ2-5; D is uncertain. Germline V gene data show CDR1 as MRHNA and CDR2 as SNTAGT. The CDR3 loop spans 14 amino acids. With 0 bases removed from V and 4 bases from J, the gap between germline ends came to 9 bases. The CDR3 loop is CASSDSILRETQYF. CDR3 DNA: TGTGCCAGCAGTGACTCGATACTAAGAGAGACCCAGTACTTC.

In nucleotides, the CDR3 is TGTGCCATCGTAGCAGGATGGGGAAGTGGCCAGCCCCAGCATTTT. Protein product: CAIVAGWGSGQPQHF. The chain combines TRBV10-3 with TRBJ1-5; unclear D gene. The CDR3 totals 15 residues. V lost 8 bases and J 7 bases, leaving 21 bases between the germline ends. Germline lookup yields CDR1 ENHRY and CDR2 SYGVKD.

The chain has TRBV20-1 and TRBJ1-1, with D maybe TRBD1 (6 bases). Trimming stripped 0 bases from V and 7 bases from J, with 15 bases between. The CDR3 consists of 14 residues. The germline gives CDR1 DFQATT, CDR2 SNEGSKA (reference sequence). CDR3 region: CSARDTGTPFEAFF. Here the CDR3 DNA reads TGCAGTGCTAGAGATACCGGGACACCGTTTGAAGCTTTCTTT.

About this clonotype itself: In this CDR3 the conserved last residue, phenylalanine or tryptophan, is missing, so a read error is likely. The CDR3 reads CSARPRDRFEGYTV. In DNA form, the CDR3 reads TGCAGTGCGAGACCGAGGGACAGGTTCGAGGGCTACACCGTC. The genes are TRBV20-1 and TRBJ1-2; 8 bases fit TRBD1. Germline loops: CDR1 DFQATT, CDR2 SNEGSKA (reference sequence). Trimming at V came to 6 bases and at J to 8 bases, leaving 14 bases not matched to a gene. The CDR3 is 14 residues long.

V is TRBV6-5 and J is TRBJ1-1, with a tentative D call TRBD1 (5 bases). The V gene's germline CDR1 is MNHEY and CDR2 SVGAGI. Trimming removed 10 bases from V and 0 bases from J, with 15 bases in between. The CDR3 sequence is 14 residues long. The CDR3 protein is CATVDSAMNTEAFF. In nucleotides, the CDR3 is TGTGCCACGGTTGACAGCGCAATGAACACTGAAGCTTTCTTT.

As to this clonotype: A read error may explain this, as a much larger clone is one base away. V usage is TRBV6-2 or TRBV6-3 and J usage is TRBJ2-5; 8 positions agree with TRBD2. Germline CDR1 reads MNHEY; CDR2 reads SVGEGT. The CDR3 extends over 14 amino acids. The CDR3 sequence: CASGASGGRETLYF. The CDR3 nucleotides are TGTGCCAGCGGGGCTTCGGGGGGGCGAGAGACCCTGTACTTC.

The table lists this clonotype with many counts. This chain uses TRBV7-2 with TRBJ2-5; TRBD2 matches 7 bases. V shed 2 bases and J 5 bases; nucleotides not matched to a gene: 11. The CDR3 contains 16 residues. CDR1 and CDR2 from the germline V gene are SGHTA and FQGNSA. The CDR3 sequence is CASSLPLGGVRETQYF. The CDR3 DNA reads TGTGCCAGCAGCTTACCCCTGGGGGGGGTGAGGGAGACCCAGTACTTC.